The sequence of this T cell receptor (beta chain) was determined in a study of vaccination effects on CD4 cells after COVID-19. Only in-frame clones appear in the TCRdb table, and some are missing; sequencing was by immunoSEQ multiplex PCR. This table has tens of thousands of clones, approximately 79% appearing once. Whole-study results and caveats: By a late point after vaccination, infection- and vaccine-induced clones had shrunk markedly through clonal contraction. The study dataset contains few convalescent patients and includes no early post-infection timepoints.

For this clone: What it binds is not known.

V lost 6 bases to trimming and J lost 8 bases, with 19 bases between them. CDR1 LNHDA and CDR2 SQIVND come from the germline V gene (reference sequence). This CDR3 is built from 14 residues. Before sequencing took place, the ViraFEST assay used viral peptide pools to expand antigen-specific CD4+ T cells. Following culture for approximately 11 days, CD4+ T cells were isolated. Vaccinees lacked prior SARS-CoV-2 infection and tested negative for nucleocapsid antibodies. This clonotype originated in a human donor who received a COVID-19 vaccine. The material sequenced was CD4+ T cells from PBMCs cultured with HCoV-OC43 spike peptides, taken before COVID-19 vaccination. Regarding subset: HCoV-OC43 spike overlapping peptide pool stimulation. This chain joins TRBV19 and TRBJ1-1, with D tentatively TRBD1 (6 bases). This chain's CDR3 is CASSTGQPDLEAFF. In DNA, the CDR3 is TGTGCCAGTAGCACTGGACAGCCCGACCTAGAAGCTTTCTTT.